This TCR beta chain is drawn from a study of PD-L1 blockade in urothelial cancer. Study-wide background: Blood was analyzed 3 weeks (second dose) and 6 weeks after treatment start. Median blood clonality was 0.080, with tens of thousands of unique TCRs.

Sample time point: peripheral blood 6 weeks after treatment start. Urothelial carcinoma in patients was locally advanced or metastatic. The repertoire was sequenced with immunoSEQ multiplex PCR; TCRdb's copy has only in-frame clones and lacks some. There are more than 60,000 clones in the sample; about nine tenths occur only once, and over 9% lies in the top ten. The V end lost 6 bases, the J end lost 0 bases, and 14 bases lay between the germline ends. Per germline, CDR1 MNHEY and CDR2 SVGAGI. This CDR3 is built from 15 residues. This clonotype originated in a man aged 55 to 69 with urothelial cancer. The input for sequencing was PBMCs, taken around atezolizumab (anti-PD-L1) treatment. The chain employs TRBV6-5 and TRBJ2-5, with TRBD1 as a possible D gene (6 bases). The CDR3 protein is CASSRGTQYQETQYF. CDR3 sequence (DNA): TGTGCCAGCAGCCGAGGGACACAGTACCAAGAGACCCAGTACTTC.